The next 21 T cell receptor beta chains were all read from a single sample in a study of radiotherapy plus CTLA-4 blockade in lung cancer. Data came from immunoSEQ multiplex PCR; TCRdb stores just in-frame clones and leaves some out. The sample includes about 38,000 clones, approximately 86% of them seen just once. This specimen consisted of peripheral blood, obtained from a patient treated with radiotherapy plus ipilimumab. These receptors were collected from a human donor with non-small cell lung cancer whose response to radiotherapy plus ipilimumab could not be evaluated.

The CDR3 region is CASSPSRGGRGTDTQYF. The CDR3 DNA follows: TGTGCCAGCAGTCCGTCCCGGGGCGGGAGAGGCACAGATACGCAGTATTTT. The genes are TRBV28 and TRBJ2-3; 7 positions match TRBD2. The V gene's germline CDR1 is MDHEN and CDR2 SYDVKM. The CDR3 runs to 17 residues. Trimming at V came to 5 bases and at J to 1 base, leaving 12 bases not matched to a gene.

This clone was detected only once. The chain carries TRBV29-1 and TRBJ1-2, with D possibly TRBD1 on 5 matching bases. Germline CDR1 reads SQVTM; CDR2 reads ANQGSEA. This CDR3 spans 18 amino acids. Trimming cost V 1 base and J 4 bases, with 25 bases left between them. CDR3 in amino acids: CSVEVRGGGHQEGYGYTF. Here the CDR3 DNA reads TGCAGCGTTGAAGTGAGGGGCGGAGGCCACCAGGAGGGCTATGGCTACACCTTC.

This clone was counted only a few times. The chain employs TRBV7-9 and TRBJ1-2; D gene uncertain. The CDR3 totals 15 residues. Germline V gene data show CDR1 as SEHNR and CDR2 as FQNEAQ (reference sequence). Trimming pared 5 bases from V and 8 bases from J, leaving 21 bases between. The CDR3 here is CASSPSRFTVGGYTF. CDR3 DNA: TGTGCCAGCAGCCCATCTCGATTTACAGTTGGCGGCTACACCTTC. Full variable domain (missing parts from reference TRBV7-9 and TRBJ1-2): DTGVSQNPRHKITKRGQNVTFRCDPISEHNRLYWYRQTLGQGPEFLTYFQNEAQLEKSRLLSDRFSAERPKGSFSTLEIQRTEQGDSAMYLCASSPSRFTVGGYTFGSGTRLTVV.

The rearrangement joins TRBV5-1 to TRBJ2-5; 9 nucleotides agree with TRBD1. Germline CDR1 reads SGHRS; CDR2 reads YFSETQ. This CDR3 contains 15 residues. With 0 bases clipped from V and 0 bases from J, the junction kept 0 bases outside the gene matches. The CDR3 DNA reads as TGCGCCAGCAGCTTGGGGGACAGGGACCAAGAGACCCAGTACTTC. It encodes CASSLGDRDQETQYF.

The V and J genes are TRBV29-1 and TRBJ2-3; 11 bases agree with TRBD2. This CDR3 has 15 residues. Trimming at V came to 4 bases and at J to 4 bases, leaving 7 bases not matched to a gene. Per the germline V gene, CDR1 is SQVTM and CDR2 is ANQGSEA. DNA for the CDR3: TGCAGCGTTGCGGGCTTAGCGGGAGGGTCAGATACGCAGTATTTT. Translation gives CSVAGLAGGSDTQYF.

CDR3 loop: CASSQSGGNYGYTF. CDR3 coding DNA: TGCGCCAGCAGCCAGTCAGGGGGGAACTATGGCTACACCTTC. The V and J genes are TRBV4-1 and TRBJ1-2, with 7 bases matching TRBD1. CDR1 and CDR2 from the germline V gene are MGHRA and YSYEKL. Trimming removed 3 bases from V and 2 bases from J; junction bases left unmatched: 3. The CDR3 is made up of 14 amino acids.

V is TRBV19 and J is TRBJ2-7; TRBD1 matches at 12 bases. With 5 bases clipped from V and 4 bases from J, the junction kept 9 bases outside the gene matches. This CDR3 contains 16 residues. The germline CDR1 and CDR2 sequences are LNHDA and SQIVND (reference sequence). The CDR3 nucleotides are TGTGCCAGTAGTCGGACCGGGACAGGGGGCAGGTACGAGCAGTACTTC. This translates into CASSRTGTGGRYEQYF.

Note on this clone: The same CDR3 also results from other DNA sequences found in this sample. The DNA for the CDR3 is TGCAGCGTTACACAGGGGCCGAACACTGAAGCTTTCTTT. Translated: CSVTQGPNTEAFF. The chain uses TRBV29-1 and TRBJ1-1; 7 bases align to TRBD1. After removal of 5 bases from V and 1 base from J, the junction contained 4 bases not matched to a gene. This CDR3 spans 13 amino acids. Germline assignment: CDR1 SQVTM and CDR2 ANQGSEA.

The CDR3 DNA reads as TGTGCCAGCAGCCCCGGGACAGCAAACTATGGCTACACCTTC. Translated, it gives CASSPGTANYGYTF. This chain links TRBV5-5 with TRBJ1-2, with TRBD1 identical over 7 bases. Unmatched junction bases numbered 5, after V lost 4 bases and J lost 2 bases. The CDR3 is made up of 14 amino acids. Germline V gene data show CDR1 as SGHKS and CDR2 as YYEKEE (reference sequence).

The rearrangement links TRBV11-3 to TRBJ2-2; D is perhaps TRBD2 (6 bases). The ends were cut back, 5 bases at V and 5 bases at J, with 18 bases in the middle. Germline V gives CDR1 SGHNT, CDR2 YENEEA. CDR3 length: 16 residues. DNA for the CDR3: TGTGCCAGCAGCACCCCCTTAGGGAGGAGGACCGGGGAGCTGTTTTTT. Encoded protein: CASSTPLGRRTGELFF.

The gene calls are TRBV13 and TRBJ2-7, with TRBD2 identical over 8 bases. After removal of 3 bases from V and 0 bases from J, the junction contained 4 bases not matched to a gene. The CDR3 sequence is 15 residues long. Germline CDR1 reads PRHDT; CDR2 reads FYEKMQ (reference sequence). In DNA form, the CDR3 reads TGTGCCAGCAGCTTCTTACGGGGGGGCTCCTACGAGCAGTACTTC. Amino acid sequence: CASSFLRGGSYEQYF.

This rearrangement joins TRBV27 to TRBJ2-1, with D perhaps matching TRBD2 (6 bases). Germline V gene data show CDR1 as MNHEY and CDR2 as SMNVEV (reference sequence). Trimming removed 7 bases from V and 2 bases from J, with 15 bases in between. The CDR3 covers 15 residues. The CDR3 coding sequence is TGTGCCAGCACCCCGAGGGGAGGCACCTACAATGAGCAGTTCTTC. Protein: CASTPRGGTYNEQFF.

CDR3 sequence: CASSLVGRDSYGYTF. The CDR3 DNA sequence: TGCGCCAGCAGCTTGGTTGGCCGGGACAGTTATGGCTACACCTTC. This chain links TRBV5-1 with TRBJ1-2; 7 bases line up with TRBD1. In germline, CDR1 is SGHRS, CDR2 YFSETQ. This CDR3 has 15 residues. J gave up 5 bases and V 0 bases, and 7 bases lay outside the gene matches.

V usage is TRBV27 and J usage is TRBJ1-5; 11 bases are a match to TRBD1. Germline V gene sequence: CDR1 MNHEY, CDR2 SMNVEV (reference sequence). The V and J ends lost 6 bases and 6 bases, in that order; junction bases with no gene match: 4. The CDR3 is 14 amino acids. CDR3 sequence: CASRTGQGAQPQHF. Written as DNA, the CDR3 is TGTGCCAGCAGAACAGGACAGGGGGCTCAGCCCCAGCATTTT.

The chain employs TRBV5-5 and TRBJ2-1; 9 bases match TRBD1. Germline V gene sequence: CDR1 SGHKS, CDR2 YYEKEE (reference sequence). This CDR3 comprises 16 residues. With 4 bases clipped from V and 7 bases from J, the junction kept 12 bases outside the gene matches. Written as DNA, the CDR3 is TGTGCCAGCAGCGGTACAGGGGGCATGGGCAATAATGAGCAGTTCTTC. Residues: CASSGTGGMGNNEQFF.

This clone was recorded only once. The gene calls are TRBV2 and TRBJ1-5; a weak D match, TRBD1 (6 bases). This CDR3 is built from 12 residues. CDR1 and CDR2 (germline): SNHLY, FYNNEI. V was shortened by 6 bases and J by 9 bases, with 12 bases between the two germline ends. CDR3 amino acids: CASRNRAGPQHF. In nucleotides, the CDR3 is TGTGCCAGCAGAAACAGGGCAGGGCCCCAGCATTTT.

V is TRBV7-9 and J is TRBJ2-7; 11 bases fit TRBD2. The CDR3 extends over 16 amino acids. Germline CDR1 SEHNR, CDR2 FQNEAQ (reference sequence). V was pared by 6 bases and J by 2 bases, with 9 bases of the junction left unmatched. The CDR3 nucleotides are TGTGCCAGCAGACCGTATAGCGGGAGGGGGACCTACGAGCAGTACTTC. Residues: CASRPYSGRGTYEQYF.

The chain couples TRBV10-1 to TRBJ2-1; tentative D call: TRBD2 (5 bases). Trimming removed 3 bases from V and 9 bases from J, with 15 bases in between. Per germline, CDR1 WNHNN and CDR2 SYGVQD (reference sequence). This CDR3 is built from 14 residues. The CDR3, as DNA: TGCGCCAGCAGTGATGGAGGCTCGAGTAGTGAGCAGTTCTTC. Translation gives CASSDGGSSSEQFF.

The rearrangement joins TRBV19 to TRBJ2-2, with 9 bases identical to TRBD1. V was clipped by 9 bases and J by 7 bases; unmatched bases: 3. The germline CDR1 and CDR2 sequences are LNHDA and SQIVND (reference sequence). The CDR3 is 12 residues long. For the CDR3, the DNA is TGTGCCAGCGGGACAGGGCTCGGGGAGCTGTTTTTT. Protein: CASGTGLGELFF.

The chain has TRBV4-2 and TRBJ2-5; 7 nucleotides agree with TRBD2. The J call may be in error: the DNA end matches TRBJ2-7 better. The length of the CDR3 is 15 residues. The germline CDR1 and CDR2 sequences are LGHNA and YNFKEQ. The CDR3 sequence: CASSQELGGAYEQYF. CDR3 nucleotides: TGTGCCAGCAGCCAAGAATTGGGAGGGGCCTACGAGCAGTACTTC.

The chain links TRBV4-1 to TRBJ1-5, with 7 bases aligning to TRBD1. V shed 0 bases and J 5 bases; nucleotides not matched to a gene: 10. CDR1 is MGHRA and CDR2 is YSYEKL in the germline V gene. The CDR3 has 17 amino acids. CDR3 amino acids: CASSQDSDRYGDQPQHF. As DNA, the CDR3 is TGCGCCAGCAGCCAAGATTCGGACAGGTACGGCGATCAGCCCCAGCATTTT.